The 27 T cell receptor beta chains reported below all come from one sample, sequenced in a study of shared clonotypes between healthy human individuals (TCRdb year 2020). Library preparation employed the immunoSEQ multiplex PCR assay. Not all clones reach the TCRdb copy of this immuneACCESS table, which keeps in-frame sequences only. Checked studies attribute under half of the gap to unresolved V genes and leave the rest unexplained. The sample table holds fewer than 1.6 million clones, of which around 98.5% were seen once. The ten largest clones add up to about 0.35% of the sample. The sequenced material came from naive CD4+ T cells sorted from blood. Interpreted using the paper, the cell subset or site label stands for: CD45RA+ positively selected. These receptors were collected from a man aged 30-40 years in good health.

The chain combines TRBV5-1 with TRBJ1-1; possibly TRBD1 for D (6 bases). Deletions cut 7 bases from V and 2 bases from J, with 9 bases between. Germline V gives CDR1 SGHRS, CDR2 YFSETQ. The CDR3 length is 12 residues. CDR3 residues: CASLDSNTEAFF. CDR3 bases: TGCGCCAGCTTGGACAGTAACACTGAAGCTTTCTTT. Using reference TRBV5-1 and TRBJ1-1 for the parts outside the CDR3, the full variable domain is KAGVTQTPRYLIKTRGQQVTLSCSPISGHRSVSWYQQTPGQGLQFLFEYFSETQRNKGNFPGRFSGRQFSNSRSEMNVSTLELGDSALYLCASLDSNTEAFFGQGTRLTVV.

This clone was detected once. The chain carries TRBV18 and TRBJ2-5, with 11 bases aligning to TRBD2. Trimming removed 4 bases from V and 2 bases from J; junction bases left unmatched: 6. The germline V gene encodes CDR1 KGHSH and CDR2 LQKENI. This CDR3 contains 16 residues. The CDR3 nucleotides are TGTGCCAGCTCACTGGGACTAGCGGAGTCACAAGAGACCCAGTACTTC. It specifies CASSLGLAESQETQYF.

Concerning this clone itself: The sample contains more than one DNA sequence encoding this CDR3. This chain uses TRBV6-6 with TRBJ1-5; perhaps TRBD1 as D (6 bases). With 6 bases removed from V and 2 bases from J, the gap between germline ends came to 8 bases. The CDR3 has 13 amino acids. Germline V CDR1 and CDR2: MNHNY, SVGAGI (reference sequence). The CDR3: CASSRQGNQPQHF. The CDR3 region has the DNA TGTGCCAGCAGCCGACAGGGCAATCAGCCCCAGCATTTT.

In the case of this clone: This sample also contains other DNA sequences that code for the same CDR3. Here the CDR3 reads CSGGGTDTQYF. CDR3 bases: TGCAGTGGGGGCGGCACAGATACGCAGTATTTT. This chain joins TRBV20-1 and TRBJ2-3, with a possible D match to TRBD1 (5 bases). Germline assignment: CDR1 DFQATT and CDR2 SNEGSKA (reference sequence). The CDR3 runs 11 residues. V lost 7 bases and J lost 1, with 6 bases in between.

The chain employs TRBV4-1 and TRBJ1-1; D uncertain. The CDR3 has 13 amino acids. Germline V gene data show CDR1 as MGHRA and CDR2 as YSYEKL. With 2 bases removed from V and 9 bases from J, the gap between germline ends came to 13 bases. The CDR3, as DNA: TGCGCCAGCAGCCAATCGCGCAGGACTAAAGCTTTCTTT. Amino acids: CASSQSRRTKAFF.

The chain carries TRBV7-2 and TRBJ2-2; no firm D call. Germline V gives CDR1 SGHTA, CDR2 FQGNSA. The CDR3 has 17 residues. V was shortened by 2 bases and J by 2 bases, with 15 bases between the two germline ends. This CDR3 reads CASSLIRPDLNTGELFF. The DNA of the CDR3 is TGTGCCAGCAGCTTAATCAGGCCTGATCTAAACACCGGGGAGCTGTTTTTT.

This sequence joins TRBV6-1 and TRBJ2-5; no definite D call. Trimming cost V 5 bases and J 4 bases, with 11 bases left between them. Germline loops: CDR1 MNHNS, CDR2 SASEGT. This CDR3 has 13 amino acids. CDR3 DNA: TGTGCCAGCAGTTCTCCTCTGGGAGAGACCCAGTACTTC. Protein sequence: CASSSPLGETQYF.

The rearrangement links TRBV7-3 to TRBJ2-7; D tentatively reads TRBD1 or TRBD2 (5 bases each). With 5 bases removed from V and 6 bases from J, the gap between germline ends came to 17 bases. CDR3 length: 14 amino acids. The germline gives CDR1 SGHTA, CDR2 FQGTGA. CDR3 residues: CASSTRGPPGEQYF. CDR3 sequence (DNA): TGTGCCAGCAGCACTAGGGGCCCACCGGGCGAGCAGTACTTC.

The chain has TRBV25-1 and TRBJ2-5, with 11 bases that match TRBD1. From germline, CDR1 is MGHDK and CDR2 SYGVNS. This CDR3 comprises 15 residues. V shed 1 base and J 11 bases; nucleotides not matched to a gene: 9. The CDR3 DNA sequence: TGTGCCAGCAGTGAATCAGGGACAGGGGGAATTTATCAGTACTTC. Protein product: CASSESGTGGIYQYF. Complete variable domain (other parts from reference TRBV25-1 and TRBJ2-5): EADIYQTPRYLVIGTGKKITLECSQTMGHDKMYWYQQDPGMELHLIHYSYGVNSTEKGDLSSESTVSRIRTEHFPLTLESARPSHTSQYLCASSESGTGGIYQYFGPGTRLLVL.

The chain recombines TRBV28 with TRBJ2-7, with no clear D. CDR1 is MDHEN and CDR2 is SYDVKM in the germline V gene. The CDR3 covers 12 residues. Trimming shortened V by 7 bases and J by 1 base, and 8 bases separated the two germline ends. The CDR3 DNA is TGTGCCAGCATGGTGTCGTCCTACGAGCAGTACTTC. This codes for CASMVSSYEQYF.

CDR3 in DNA: TGTGCCATCAGTGAATCGGGGGCCTCTGGGGCCAACGTCCTGACTTTC. As protein: CAISESGASGANVLTF. This rearrangement joins TRBV10-3 to TRBJ2-6; possibly TRBD1 or TRBD2 for D (6 bases each). V lost 3 bases, J lost 0 bases, and 9 bases lay in between. The CDR3 extends over 16 amino acids. Looked up from germline, CDR1 is ENHRY and CDR2 is SYGVKD.

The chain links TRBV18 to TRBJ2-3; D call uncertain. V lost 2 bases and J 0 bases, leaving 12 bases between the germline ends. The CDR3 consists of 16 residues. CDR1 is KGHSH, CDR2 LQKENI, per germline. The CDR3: CASSPGFALSTDTQYF. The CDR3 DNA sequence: TGTGCCAGCTCACCAGGTTTCGCGCTGAGCACAGATACGCAGTATTTT.

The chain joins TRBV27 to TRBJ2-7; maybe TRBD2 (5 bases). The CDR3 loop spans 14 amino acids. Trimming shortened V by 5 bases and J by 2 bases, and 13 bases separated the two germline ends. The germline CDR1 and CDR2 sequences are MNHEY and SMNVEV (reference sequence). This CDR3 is CASSLIATAYEQYF. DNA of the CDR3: TGTGCCAGCAGTCTCATAGCGACCGCCTACGAGCAGTACTTC.

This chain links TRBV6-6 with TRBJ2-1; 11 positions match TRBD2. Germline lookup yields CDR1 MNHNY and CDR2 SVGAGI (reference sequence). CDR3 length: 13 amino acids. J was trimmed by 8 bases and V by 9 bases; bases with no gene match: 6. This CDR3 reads CASIAGGVHEQFF. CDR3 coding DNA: TGTGCCAGTATAGCGGGAGGGGTCCATGAGCAGTTCTTC.

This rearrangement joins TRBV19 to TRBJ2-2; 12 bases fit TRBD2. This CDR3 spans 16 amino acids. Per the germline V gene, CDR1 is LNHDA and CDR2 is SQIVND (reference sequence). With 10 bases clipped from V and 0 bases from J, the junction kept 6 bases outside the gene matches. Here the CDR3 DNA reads TGTGCCACGGGACTAGCGGGCGGGACGAACACCGGGGAGCTGTTTTTT. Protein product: CATGLAGGTNTGELFF.

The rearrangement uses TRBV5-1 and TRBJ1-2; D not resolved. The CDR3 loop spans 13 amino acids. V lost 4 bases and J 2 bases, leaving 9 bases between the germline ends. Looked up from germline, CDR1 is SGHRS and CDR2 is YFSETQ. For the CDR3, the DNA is TGCGCCAGCAGCGAAACAGCCAACTATGGCTACACCTTC. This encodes CASSETANYGYTF.

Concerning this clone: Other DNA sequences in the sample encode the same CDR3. The CDR3 coding sequence is TGTGCCAGCTCACCACCGGACAGAAACTACAATGAGCAGTTCTTC. Translated: CASSPPDRNYNEQFF. The rearrangement joins TRBV18 to TRBJ2-1; possible D gene TRBD1, 6 bases. This CDR3 has 15 amino acids. Germline CDR1 and CDR2: KGHSH and LQKENI. V was shortened by 0 bases and J by 3 bases, with 9 bases between the two germline ends.

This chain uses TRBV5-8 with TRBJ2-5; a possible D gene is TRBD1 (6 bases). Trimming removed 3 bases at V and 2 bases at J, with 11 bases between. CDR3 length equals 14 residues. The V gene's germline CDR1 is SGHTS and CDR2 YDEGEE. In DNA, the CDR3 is TGTGCCAGCAGCTCTGGACAGATACAAGAGACCCAGTACTTC. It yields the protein CASSSGQIQETQYF.

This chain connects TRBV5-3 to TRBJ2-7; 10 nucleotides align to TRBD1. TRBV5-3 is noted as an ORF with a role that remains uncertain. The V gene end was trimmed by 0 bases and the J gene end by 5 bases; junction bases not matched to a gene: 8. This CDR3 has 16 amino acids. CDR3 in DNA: TGTGCCAGAAGCTTGGAAATGGGGACAGGGGTTCACGAGCAGTACTTC. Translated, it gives CARSLEMGTGVHEQYF.

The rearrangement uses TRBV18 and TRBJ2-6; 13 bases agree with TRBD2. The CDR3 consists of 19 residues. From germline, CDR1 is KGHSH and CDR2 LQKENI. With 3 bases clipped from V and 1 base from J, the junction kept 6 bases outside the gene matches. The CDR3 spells CASSPLRTSGRSGANVLTF. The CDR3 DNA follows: TGTGCCAGCTCACCCTTAAGGACTAGCGGGAGATCTGGGGCCAACGTCCTGACTTTC.

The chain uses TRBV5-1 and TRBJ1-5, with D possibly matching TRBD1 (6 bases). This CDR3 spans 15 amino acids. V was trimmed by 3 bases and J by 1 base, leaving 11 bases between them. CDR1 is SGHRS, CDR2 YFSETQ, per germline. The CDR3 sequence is CASSSQGLSNQPQHF. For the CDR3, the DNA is TGCGCCAGCAGCTCACAGGGTTTGAGCAATCAGCCCCAGCATTTT.

The CDR3, as DNA: TGTGCCAGCAGCTCCGCGACAGTTTCTGGGGCCAACGTCCTGACTTTC. This translates into CASSSATVSGANVLTF. The rearrangement joins TRBV5-4 to TRBJ2-6, with D possibly matching TRBD1 (5 bases). V was clipped by 3 bases and J by 1 base, with 11 bases between them. The germline CDR1 and CDR2 sequences are SGHNT and YYREEE (reference sequence). This CDR3 comprises 16 residues.

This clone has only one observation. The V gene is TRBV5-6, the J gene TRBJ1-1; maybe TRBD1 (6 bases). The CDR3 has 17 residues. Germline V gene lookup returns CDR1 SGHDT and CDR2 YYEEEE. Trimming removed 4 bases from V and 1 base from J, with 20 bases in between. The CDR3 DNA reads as TGTGCCAGCAGCCTATCCCGAGGTGGGGGCCAGAACACTGAAGCTTTCTTT. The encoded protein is CASSLSRGGGQNTEAFF.

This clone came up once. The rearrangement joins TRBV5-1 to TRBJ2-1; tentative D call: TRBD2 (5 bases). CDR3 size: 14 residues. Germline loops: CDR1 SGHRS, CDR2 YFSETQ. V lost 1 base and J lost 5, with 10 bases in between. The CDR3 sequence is CASSLFGRNNEQFF. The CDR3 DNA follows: TGCGCCAGCAGCTTGTTTGGGAGAAACAATGAGCAGTTCTTC.

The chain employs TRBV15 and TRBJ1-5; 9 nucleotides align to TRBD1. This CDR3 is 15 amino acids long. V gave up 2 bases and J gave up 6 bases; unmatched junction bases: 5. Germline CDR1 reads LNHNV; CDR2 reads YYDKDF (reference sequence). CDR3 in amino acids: CATSRMTGGGQPQHF. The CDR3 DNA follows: TGTGCCACCAGCAGAATGACAGGGGGTGGTCAGCCCCAGCATTTT.

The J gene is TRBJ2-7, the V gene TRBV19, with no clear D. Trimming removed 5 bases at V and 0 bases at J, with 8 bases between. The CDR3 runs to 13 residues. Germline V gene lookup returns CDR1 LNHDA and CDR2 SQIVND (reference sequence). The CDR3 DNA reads TGTGCCAGTAGTCGGCAGTACTCCTACGAGCAGTACTTC. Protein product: CASSRQYSYEQYF.

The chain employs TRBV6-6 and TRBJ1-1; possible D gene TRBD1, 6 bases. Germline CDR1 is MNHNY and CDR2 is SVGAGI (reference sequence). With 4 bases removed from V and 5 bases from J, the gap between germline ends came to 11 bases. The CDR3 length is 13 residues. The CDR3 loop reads CASSSTGLTEAFF. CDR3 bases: TGTGCCAGCAGTTCGACAGGATTGACTGAAGCTTTCTTT.